The entry below describes one TCR beta chain. This specimen belongs to a study of Ad26.COV2.S vaccination and SARS-CoV-2 variants. Described treatment: around 19 received Ad26.COV2.S at low or high dose, single or two shots; roughly 5 received placebo; per-sample allocation not given. Repertoires come from day 63 after the first vaccine or placebo injection. The V and J ends lost 4 bases and 3 bases, in that order; junction bases with no gene match: 5. The CDR3 loop spans 14 amino acids. Per germline, CDR1 SGHRS and CDR2 YFSETQ. Clones were sequenced by immunoSEQ multiplex PCR, and TCRdb holds only the in-frame ones, with some missing. The repertoire consists of 350,000 to 400,000 clones, with approximately 86% occurring once and the leading ten covering 3.5%.

This clonotype was sampled from a person between 18 and 60 years old who received the Ad26.COV2.S COVID-19 vaccine or a placebo. Sequencing was performed on peripheral blood, taken in a trial of Ad26.COV2.S vaccine versus placebo. This chain joins TRBV5-1 and TRBJ2-3, with 7 bases fitting TRBD2. CDR3 nucleotides: TGCGCCAGCAGCGGGGGGGACCCTACAGATACGCAGTATTTT. Translation: CASSGGDPTDTQYF.